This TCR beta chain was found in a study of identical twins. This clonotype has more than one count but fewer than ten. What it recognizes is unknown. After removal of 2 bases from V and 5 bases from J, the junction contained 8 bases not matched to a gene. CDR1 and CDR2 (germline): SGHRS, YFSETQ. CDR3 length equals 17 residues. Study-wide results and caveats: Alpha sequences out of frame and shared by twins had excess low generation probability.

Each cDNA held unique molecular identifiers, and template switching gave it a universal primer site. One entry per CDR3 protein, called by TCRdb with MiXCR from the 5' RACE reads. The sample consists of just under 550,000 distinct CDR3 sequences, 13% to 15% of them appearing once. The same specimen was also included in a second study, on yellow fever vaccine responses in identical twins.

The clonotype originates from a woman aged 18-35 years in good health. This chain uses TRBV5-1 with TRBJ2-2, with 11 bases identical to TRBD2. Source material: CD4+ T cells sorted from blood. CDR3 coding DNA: TGCGCCAGCAGCTTAAATAGCGGGAGGGTCCTTACCGGGGAGCTGTTTTTT. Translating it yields CASSLNSGRVLTGELFF. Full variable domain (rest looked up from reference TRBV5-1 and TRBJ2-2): KAGVTQTPRYLIKTRGQQVTLSCSPISGHRSVSWYQQTPGQGLQFLFEYFSETQRNKGNFPGRFSGRQFSNSRSEMNVSTLELGDSALYLCASSLNSGRVLTGELFFGEGSRLTVL.